The source of this T cell receptor beta chain is a study of T cell changes during pregnancy in multiple sclerosis. Generated by immunoSEQ multiplex PCR, the TCRdb table keeps only in-frame clones and is missing some. The sample holds around 62,000 clones, around 93% seen once. Trimming removed 2 bases from V and 3 bases from J, with 7 bases in between. The CDR3 extends over 13 amino acids. The germline V gene encodes CDR1 MNHEY and CDR2 SVGAGI. This chain connects TRBV6-5 to TRBJ1-2, with no clear D. The TCR originated in a female donor with multiple sclerosis, enrolled in a pregnancy study. Sample: CD8+ T cells from peripheral blood mononuclear cells, taken in the second trimester of pregnancy. In nucleotides, the CDR3 is TGTGCCAGCAGTTACGCCAGTCACTATGGCTACACCTTC. It is translated as CASSYASHYGYTF.